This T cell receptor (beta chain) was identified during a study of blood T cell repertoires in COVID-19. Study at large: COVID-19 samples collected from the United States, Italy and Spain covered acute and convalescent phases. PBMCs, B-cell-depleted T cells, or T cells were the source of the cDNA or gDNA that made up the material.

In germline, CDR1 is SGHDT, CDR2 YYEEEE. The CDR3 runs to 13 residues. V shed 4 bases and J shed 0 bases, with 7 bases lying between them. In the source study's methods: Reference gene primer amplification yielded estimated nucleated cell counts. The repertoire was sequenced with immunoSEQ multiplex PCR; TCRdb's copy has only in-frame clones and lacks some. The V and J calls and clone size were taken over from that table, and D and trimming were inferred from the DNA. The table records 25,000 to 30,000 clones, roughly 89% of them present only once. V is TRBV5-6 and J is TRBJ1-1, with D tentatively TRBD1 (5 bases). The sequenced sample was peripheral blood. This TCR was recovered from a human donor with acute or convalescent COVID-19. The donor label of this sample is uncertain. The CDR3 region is CASSVTVNTEAFF. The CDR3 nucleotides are TGTGCCAGCAGCGTGACAGTGAACACTGAAGCTTTCTTT.